This TCR beta chain was retrieved from a study of blood T cell repertoires in COVID-19. Per the authors' pipeline: Counts of nucleated cells, estimated from reference gene primer amplification, were obtained. Sequencing was performed with immunoSEQ multiplex PCR; in TCRdb, only in-frame clones are kept and a portion is missing. The V and J calls and the clone size are those of that table, but D and trimming were determined from the DNA. The sample consists of approximately 280,000 clones, roughly 83% of them appearing once. This CDR3 spans 15 amino acids. Germline values: CDR1 MNHEY, CDR2 SVGAGI. V was shortened by 6 bases and J by 4 bases, with 18 bases between the two germline ends.

The sequence was collected from a human donor with COVID-19, enrolled during active disease. The donor label of this sample is uncertain. The chain carries TRBV6-5 and TRBJ1-2, with a tentative D call TRBD1 (6 bases). Sequencing was performed on peripheral blood. DNA of the CDR3: TGTGCCAGCAGCTCATCCGGGGGGGGCCTCTATGGCTACACCTTC. This sequence encodes CASSSSGGGLYGYTF.